The 25 T cell receptor beta chains reported below all come from one sample, sequenced in a study of blood T cell repertoires in COVID-19. This table comes from immunoSEQ multiplex PCR, and its TCRdb copy is limited to in-frame clones, with some not included. Of 55,000 to 75,000 clones in the sample, around 89% were seen once. Sample: peripheral blood. Receptor source: a human donor in a cohort sampled during active COVID-19.

This chain uses TRBV4-1 with TRBJ2-6; TRBD2 might be the D (6 bases). The CDR3 is 20 residues long. Trimming pared 2 bases from V and 1 base from J, leaving 21 bases between. CDR1 and CDR2 from the germline V gene are MGHRA and YSYEKL. The CDR3 protein is CASSQTSFVSGPSGANVLTF. CDR3 sequence (DNA): TGCGCCAGCAGCCAAACCTCCTTCGTTAGCGGCCCTTCTGGGGCCAACGTCCTGACTTTC.

The sample holds one count of this clone. CDR3 in amino acids: CASSRGGTLEQYF. The DNA of the CDR3 is TGTGCCAGCTCACGGGGGGGTACCCTCGAGCAGTACTTC. This chain uses TRBV19 with TRBJ2-7, with TRBD2 matching over 8 bases. V gave up 9 bases and J gave up 6 bases; unmatched junction bases: 10. The CDR3 sequence is 13 residues long. Per germline, CDR1 LNHDA and CDR2 SQIVND (reference sequence).

As for this clone: Other DNA sequences in this specimen translate into the identical CDR3. The chain is built from TRBV9 and TRBJ2-2; perhaps TRBD2 as D (5 bases). Germline values: CDR1 SGDLS, CDR2 YYNGEE. Between the trimmed V and J ends, which lost 0 bases and 5 bases, there was a span of 5 bases. There are 13 residues in the CDR3. As DNA, the CDR3 is TGTGCCAGCAGCGTAGGAGGGACCGGGGAGCTGTTTTTT. This sequence encodes CASSVGGTGELFF.

This chain uses TRBV2 with TRBJ2-7, with TRBD1 matching over 8 bases. In germline, CDR1 is SNHLY, CDR2 FYNNEI. With 4 bases clipped from V and 7 bases from J, the junction kept 3 bases outside the gene matches. The CDR3 length is 12 residues. The CDR3 is CASSADRVEQYF. The CDR3 coding sequence is TGTGCCAGCAGTGCGGACAGGGTTGAGCAGTACTTC.

The DNA of the CDR3 is TGCGCCAGCAGCCAAGTAAGGGGAGGGCAGCCCCAGCATTTT. Amino acid sequence: CASSQVRGGQPQHF. This chain uses TRBV4-1 with TRBJ1-5; possible D gene TRBD1, 5 bases. The germline V gene has CDR1 MGHRA and CDR2 YSYEKL. The CDR3 contains 14 residues. V lost 1 base, J lost 7 bases, and 11 bases lay in between.

The chain has TRBV19 and TRBJ1-5, with 8 bases aligning to TRBD1. The CDR3 is 15 residues long. J lost 3 bases, V lost 1 base, and 2 bases had no gene match. Germline CDR1 is LNHDA and CDR2 is SQIVND (reference sequence). In DNA form, the CDR3 reads TGTGCCAGTAGTATAGGGACAGGGCTCAATCAGCCCCAGCATTTT. This gives the protein CASSIGTGLNQPQHF. Drawing the rest from reference TRBV19 and TRBJ1-5, the complete variable domain is DGGITQSPKYLFRKEGQNVTLSCEQNLNHDAMYWYRQDPGQGLRLIYYSQIVNDFQKGDIAEGYSVSREKKESFPLTVTSAQKNPTAFYLCASSIGTGLNQPQHFGDGTRLSIL.

The V gene is TRBV19, the J gene TRBJ2-3, with TRBD2 matching 9 bases. Germline V gene data show CDR1 as LNHDA and CDR2 as SQIVND (reference sequence). The CDR3 has 14 residues. Trimming removed 7 bases from V and 4 bases from J; junction bases left unmatched: 6. The CDR3 region is CASKAASGADTQYF. CDR3 nucleotides: TGTGCCAGTAAGGCGGCTAGCGGGGCAGATACGCAGTATTTT.

The chain uses TRBV6-4 and TRBJ1-2; D remains unclear. CDR1 MRHNA and CDR2 SNTAGT come from the germline V gene. The length of the CDR3 is 14 residues. Trimming removed 0 bases at V and 8 bases at J, with 13 bases between. CDR3 region: CASSDSIEGGGYTF. The CDR3 DNA reads TGTGCCAGCAGTGACTCGATAGAGGGCGGCGGCTACACCTTC.

The chain recombines TRBV6-6 with TRBJ1-2; possibly TRBD1 for D (6 bases). The CDR3 contains 16 residues. V was shortened by 2 bases and J by 7 bases, with 20 bases between the two germline ends. Germline V gene lookup returns CDR1 MNHNY and CDR2 SVGAGI (reference sequence). The CDR3 region is CASSYMAGVESSGYTF. The CDR3 coding sequence is TGTGCCAGCAGTTACATGGCAGGGGTGGAAAGTTCTGGCTACACCTTC.

The chain recombines TRBV12-3 or TRBV12-4 with TRBJ1-2; a weak D match, TRBD1 (5 bases). This CDR3 has 13 amino acids. V was clipped by 7 bases and J by 7 bases, with 16 bases between them. CDR3 residues: CASKQTDVSGYTF. CDR3 coding DNA: TGTGCCAGCAAGCAGACAGACGTCAGTGGCTACACCTTC.

The count of this clone is one. The chain recombines TRBV16 with TRBJ1-1; no clear D. Germline V gene lookup returns CDR1 KGHSY and CDR2 FQNENV. The CDR3 is made up of 14 amino acids. V was cut by 1 base and J by 4 bases, with 10 bases left in between. The CDR3 bases are TGTGCCAGCAGCCAATATGCGGGTGGCACTGAAGCTTTCTTT. This translates into CASSQYAGGTEAFF.

V is TRBV5-6 and J is TRBJ1-2; tentatively, D is TRBD1 (5 bases). Deletions cut 0 bases from V and 6 bases from J, with 12 bases between. Germline V gene sequence: CDR1 SGHDT, CDR2 YYEEEE. This CDR3 spans 14 amino acids. Here the CDR3 DNA reads TGTGCCAGCAGCTTGGAAGGGGCGACGAATGGCTACACCTTC. Its protein is CASSLEGATNGYTF.

This CDR3 reads CASSQGLAARETQYF. The CDR3 DNA reads as TGCGCCAGCAGCCAGGGACTAGCGGCCAGAGAGACCCAGTACTTC. This chain uses TRBV4-3 with TRBJ2-5; 11 bases are shared with TRBD2. CDR3 size: 15 residues. Trimming cost V 3 bases and J 4 bases; bases outside gene matches: 4. Germline-derived CDR1 and CDR2 are LGHNA and YSLEER.

The chain is built from TRBV4-3 and TRBJ2-7; possibly TRBD2 for D (6 bases). This CDR3 contains 17 residues. V lost 1 base and J 5 bases, leaving 21 bases between the germline ends. From germline, CDR1 is LGHNA and CDR2 YSLEER. As DNA, the CDR3 is TGCGCCAGCAGCCAAGTTAGCGGAGGTCCCCTAGGCGACGAGCAGTACTTC. Protein sequence: CASSQVSGGPLGDEQYF.

This clone was seen a single time. The chain carries TRBV6-6 and TRBJ1-3, with TRBD1 matching 7 bases. J gave up 4 bases and V 5 bases, and 5 bases lay outside the gene matches. This CDR3 region has 14 residues. From germline, CDR1 is MNHNY and CDR2 SVGAGI (reference sequence). The CDR3 spells CASSDRVAGNTIYF. The DNA of the CDR3 is TGTGCCAGCAGTGACAGGGTGGCCGGAAACACCATATATTTT.

The chain is built from TRBV27 and TRBJ1-2, with D possibly being TRBD1 (5 bases). CDR3 size: 12 residues. Trimming took 6 bases from V and 3 from J, leaving 8 bases between them. Per germline, CDR1 MNHEY and CDR2 SMNVEV (reference sequence). CDR3 sequence reads: CASRGGYYGYTF. The CDR3 coding sequence is TGTGCCAGCAGGGGGGGGTACTATGGCTACACCTTC.

The rearrangement uses TRBV19 and TRBJ1-2, with 8 bases that match TRBD1. J lost 6 bases, V lost 5 bases, and 8 bases had no gene match. CDR1 is LNHDA and CDR2 is SQIVND in the germline V gene (reference sequence). The CDR3 has 14 amino acids. The CDR3 sequence: CASSFQTGADGYTF. CDR3 nucleotide sequence: TGTGCCAGTAGTTTTCAGACAGGGGCGGATGGCTACACCTTC.

The rearrangement joins TRBV6-2 or TRBV6-3 to TRBJ2-3; 16 bases are shared with TRBD2. CDR1 MNHEY and CDR2 SVGEGT come from the germline V gene. The V gene end was trimmed by 6 bases and the J gene end by 0 bases; junction bases not matched to a gene: 12. This CDR3 has 20 residues. CDR3 in DNA: TGTGCCAGCAGCGGTAACCCGGGACTAGCGGGAGGGCGAAGCACAGATACGCAGTATTTT. Translating it yields CASSGNPGLAGGRSTDTQYF.

V gene TRBV19 combines with J gene TRBJ2-6; no clear D gene. Germline values: CDR1 LNHDA, CDR2 SQIVND (reference sequence). This CDR3 has 14 amino acids. V was shortened by 10 bases and J by 0 bases, with 10 bases between the two germline ends. CDR3: CATQALSGANVLTF. CDR3 DNA: TGTGCCACCCAAGCACTCTCTGGGGCCAACGTCCTGACTTTC.

V and J are TRBV10-2 and TRBJ1-5, with TRBD1 as a possible D gene (5 bases). CDR3 length equals 13 residues. The germline CDR1 and CDR2 sequences are WSHSY and SAAADI. V lost 3 bases, J lost 4 bases, and 7 bases lay in between. CDR3 nucleotide sequence: TGCGCCAGCAGTGACAAGGGGAATCAGCCCCAGCATTTT. Residues: CASSDKGNQPQHF.

The chain joins TRBV11-2 to TRBJ2-7, with 10 bases lining up with TRBD2. The germline CDR1 and CDR2 sequences are SGHAT and FQNNGV. The V and J ends lost 5 bases and 4 bases, in that order; junction bases with no gene match: 5. CDR3 size: 14 residues. CDR3 residues: CASSTSGIRYEQYF. The CDR3 DNA reads as TGTGCCAGCAGCACTAGCGGGATTCGGTACGAGCAGTACTTC.

The CDR3 bases are TGTGCCAGCAGTGAAACGTGGGGGGGGCCGACCACTGAAGCTTTCTTT. Protein: CASSETWGGPTTEAFF. This chain joins TRBV6-1 and TRBJ1-1; TRBD1 might be the D (6 bases). The V end was cut by 2 bases, the J end by 4 bases, with 17 bases between. This CDR3 contains 16 residues. Looked up from germline, CDR1 is MNHNS and CDR2 is SASEGT.

This chain connects TRBV12-5 to TRBJ1-1; D uncertain. This CDR3 is built from 14 residues. Trimming shortened V by 1 base and J by 0 bases, and 6 bases separated the two germline ends. Germline V gene sequence: CDR1 LGHNT, CDR2 FRNRAP. This CDR3 is CASGLAELNTEAFF. CDR3 DNA: TGTGCTAGTGGTTTGGCGGAGTTGAACACTGAAGCTTTCTTT.

This chain joins TRBV4-2 and TRBJ1-2, with 9 bases identical to TRBD1. This CDR3 has 16 residues. Unmatched junction bases numbered 6, after V lost 1 base and J lost 3 bases. Germline CDR1 and CDR2: LGHNA and YNFKEQ. The CDR3 sequence: CASSQVGDREDYGYTF. Written as DNA, the CDR3 is TGTGCCAGCAGCCAAGTCGGGGACAGGGAAGACTATGGCTACACCTTC.

This chain connects TRBV15 to TRBJ1-2, with a weak D call TRBD1 (5 bases). Trimming stripped 2 bases from V and 3 bases from J, with 19 bases between. There are 17 residues in the CDR3. Germline V lookup: CDR1 LNHNV, CDR2 YYDKDF (reference sequence). The CDR3 reads CATSRNRGVSDYYGYTF. In nucleotides, the CDR3 is TGTGCCACCAGCAGAAACCGGGGGGTTTCAGACTACTATGGCTACACCTTC.